Presented here are 30 T cell receptor beta chains from one specimen sequenced in a study of shared clonotypes between healthy human individuals. Naive CD8 populations comprised CD45RO-negative cells positively selected for CCR7, excluding terminally differentiated effector memory CD45RA+ cells. The method was immunoSEQ multiplex PCR; TCRdb's version includes in-frame clones alone and lacks a portion of them. The table lists about 750,000 clones, roughly 92% of them singletons. Sequences were obtained from naive CD8+ T cells sorted from blood. The receptor source for this set is a man aged 25 to 40 in good health.

The chain joins TRBV6-4 to TRBJ2-3; D ambiguous. The CDR3 covers 13 residues. In germline, CDR1 is MRHNA, CDR2 SNTAGT. Trimming left V 3 bases short and J 0 bases short, with 4 bases between. The CDR3 DNA follows: TGTGCCAGCAGTGAACCAAGCACAGATACGCAGTATTTT. Translation: CASSEPSTDTQYF.

On this clone itself: Other DNA sequences within the sample encode an identical CDR3. The chain combines TRBV19 with TRBJ2-7; 12 bases map to TRBD2. Germline loops: CDR1 LNHDA, CDR2 SQIVND (reference sequence). The ends lost 3 bases at V and 4 bases at J; junction bases unmatched: 1. The CDR3 loop spans 14 amino acids. The CDR3 sequence is CASSMGLAGYEQYF. The CDR3 nucleotides are TGTGCCAGTAGTATGGGACTAGCGGGTTACGAGCAGTACTTC.

This chain connects TRBV11-1 to TRBJ2-7, with unresolved D. Trimming took 1 base from V and 3 from J, leaving 13 bases between them. The CDR3 has 15 residues. CDR1 and CDR2 (germline): SGHAT, FQDESV (reference sequence). Written as DNA, the CDR3 is TGTGCCAGCAGCTTAGGCCGCGTTCCTCGCTACGAGCAGTACTTC. This translates into CASSLGRVPRYEQYF.

The genes are TRBV11-3 and TRBJ1-4; TRBD1 matches at 7 bases. V lost 5 bases and J lost 3; bases outside the gene matches: 9. Germline values: CDR1 SGHNT, CDR2 YENEEA. The CDR3 covers 16 residues. This CDR3 reads CASSAGQSKPNEKLFF. The DNA for the CDR3 is TGTGCCAGCAGCGCGGGACAGTCGAAACCTAATGAAAAACTGTTTTTT.

This clone has just a few counts. This sequence joins TRBV6-1 and TRBJ2-7; perhaps TRBD2 as D (5 bases). The CDR3 is 13 residues long. Trimming pared 2 bases from V and 3 bases from J, leaving 8 bases between. The germline V gene encodes CDR1 MNHNS and CDR2 SASEGT. This CDR3 is CASSESGSYEQYF. Written as DNA, the CDR3 is TGTGCCAGCAGTGAATCGGGGAGCTACGAGCAGTACTTC.

J is TRBJ2-2 and V is TRBV7-2; D is unclear. CDR3 size: 12 residues. V gave up 4 bases and J gave up 6 bases, with 6 bases separating them. CDR1 and CDR2 (germline): SGHTA, FQGNSA. The CDR3 here is CASSYPPGELFF. CDR3 nucleotide sequence: TGTGCCAGCAGCTACCCCCCCGGGGAGCTGTTTTTT.

This chain links TRBV9 with TRBJ2-5, with a possible D match to TRBD2 (7 bases). Germline CDR1 reads SGDLS; CDR2 reads YYNGEE. The CDR3 consists of 17 residues. V lost 2 bases, J lost 5 bases, and 22 bases lay in between. The CDR3 sequence: CASSVTRGAGLTETQYF. The CDR3, as DNA: TGTGCCAGCAGCGTGACACGGGGGGCGGGACTTACGGAGACCCAGTACTTC.

The rearrangement links TRBV5-5 to TRBJ2-7; 7 nucleotides line up with TRBD2. This CDR3 is built from 13 residues. The ends lost 4 bases at V and 3 bases at J; junction bases unmatched: 4. Germline CDR1 and CDR2: SGHKS and YYEKEE (reference sequence). CDR3 coding DNA: TGTGCCAGCAGCGCCGCTAGCGGCTACGAGCAGTACTTC. Its protein product is CASSAASGYEQYF.

The V and J genes are TRBV2 and TRBJ2-6; D may correspond to TRBD1 or TRBD2 (5 bases each). V was clipped by 6 bases and J by 0 bases, with 18 bases between them. The CDR3 consists of 18 residues. The germline CDR1 and CDR2 sequences are SNHLY and FYNNEI. CDR3 DNA sequence: TGTGCCAGCAGCGTTCCCAGGGACCTCGACTCTGGGGCCAACGTCCTGACTTTC. This sequence encodes CASSVPRDLDSGANVLTF. Using reference TRBV2 and TRBJ2-6 for the parts outside the CDR3, the full variable domain is EPEVTQTPSHQVTQMGQEVILRCVPISNHLYFYWYRQILGQKVEFLVSFYNNEISEKSEIFDDQFSVERPDGSNFTLKIRSTKLEDSAMYFCASSVPRDLDSGANVLTFGAGSRLTVL.

This clone has just one count. The rearrangement links TRBV4-1 to TRBJ1-4; D unresolved. Germline V gene data show CDR1 as MGHRA and CDR2 as YSYEKL. V lost 1 base and J lost 3, with 6 bases in between. The CDR3 has 14 residues. As DNA, the CDR3 is TGCGCCAGCAGCCAAGTAGTTGCTAATGAAAAACTGTTTTTT. This sequence encodes CASSQVVANEKLFF.

This clone was seen just once. This chain uses TRBV6-1 with TRBJ1-1, with 8 bases matching TRBD1. Germline V lookup: CDR1 MNHNS, CDR2 SASEGT. V dropped 0 bases and J dropped 5; count of bases not matched to a gene: 11. The CDR3 consists of 17 residues. CDR3 DNA: TGTGCCAGCAGTGAAGCGAGTACAGCAGGGGGCGCTACTGAAGCTTTCTTT. It encodes CASSEASTAGGATEAFF.

The chain has TRBV2 and TRBJ2-5; D may be TRBD1 or TRBD2 (6 bases each). The CDR3 spans 16 residues. The V end was cut by 6 bases, the J end by 1 base, with 18 bases between. CDR1 is SNHLY, CDR2 FYNNEI, per germline. The CDR3 nucleotides are TGTGCCAGCAGGGGGGGAGTGGACAGCAGCCAAGAGACCCAGTACTTC. This encodes CASRGGVDSSQETQYF.

Regarding this clone: The junction shows a germline mismatch at one end, possibly a read error. The chain employs TRBV7-9 and TRBJ2-7; 9 bases align to TRBD2. Germline CDR1 SEHNR, CDR2 FQNEAQ (reference sequence). The CDR3 has 12 amino acids. The CDR3 region is CSTSGVDYEQYF. The DNA for the CDR3 is TGCTCGACTAGCGGCGTTGACTACGAGCAGTACTTC.

A note on this clone: Different DNA sequences within this sample yield the same CDR3. V and J are TRBV5-1 and TRBJ2-7; D is ambiguous. V gave up 1 base and J gave up 3 bases, with 5 bases separating them. The CDR3 sequence is 12 residues long. Looked up from germline, CDR1 is SGHRS and CDR2 is YFSETQ. In DNA form, the CDR3 reads TGCGCCAGCAGCTTGAACGGCTACGAGCAGTACTTC. Translating it yields CASSLNGYEQYF.

The V call is TRBV14, the J call TRBJ2-3; D gene unclear. The V gene's germline CDR1 is SGHDN and CDR2 FVKESK. With 0 bases removed from V and 8 bases from J, the gap between germline ends came to 18 bases. There are 16 residues in the CDR3. CDR3 nucleotides: TGTGCCAGCAGCCAAGATCCCCTAGATCGTTGGGGTACGCAGTATTTT. It encodes CASSQDPLDRWGTQYF.

The rearrangement joins TRBV27 to TRBJ2-2; TRBD2 matches at 11 bases. After removal of 2 bases from V and 6 bases from J, the junction contained 2 bases not matched to a gene. The CDR3 runs 15 residues. CDR1 is MNHEY, CDR2 SMNVEV, per germline (reference sequence). For the CDR3, the DNA is TGTGCCAGCAGTTTAGGTAGCGGGAGGGCCGGGGAGCTGTTTTTT. It yields the protein CASSLGSGRAGELFF.

This clone was detected a few times. The V and J genes are TRBV11-2 and TRBJ2-2; 8 nucleotides align to TRBD1. V lost 5 bases to trimming and J lost 4 bases; unmatched junction nucleotides: 6. This CDR3 has 15 amino acids. Germline V gene sequence: CDR1 SGHAT, CDR2 FQNNGV. The chain's CDR3 is CASSRGQGPTGELFF. CDR3 in DNA: TGTGCCAGCAGCCGCGGACAGGGTCCCACCGGGGAGCTGTTTTTT.

The J gene is TRBJ2-1, the V gene TRBV4-1; D possibly corresponds to TRBD1 (6 bases). The CDR3 totals 15 residues. V lost 0 bases and J 6 bases, leaving 12 bases between the germline ends. Germline CDR1 MGHRA, CDR2 YSYEKL. The CDR3 coding sequence is TGCGCCAGCAGCCAAGATCCTTGGACAGTCAATGAGCAGTTCTTC. This codes for CASSQDPWTVNEQFF.

V gene TRBV4-1 combines with J gene TRBJ2-7; 12 nucleotides align to TRBD1. Germline trimming cut 2 bases from V and 1 base from J; bases unmatched to any gene: 9. This CDR3 has 18 amino acids. Germline lookup yields CDR1 MGHRA and CDR2 YSYEKL. The CDR3 is CASSQTGTGGDRSYEQYF. The CDR3 bases are TGCGCCAGCAGCCAAACCGGGACAGGGGGCGATAGGTCCTACGAGCAGTACTTC.

The chain carries TRBV4-1 and TRBJ2-1; D perhaps matches TRBD2 (6 bases). Deletions cut 1 base from V and 10 bases from J, with 14 bases between. The CDR3 runs to 14 residues. Germline assignment: CDR1 MGHRA and CDR2 YSYEKL. In DNA, the CDR3 is TGCGCCAGCAGCCAAGGGGACTCCCCCTGGGAGCAGTTCTTC. Protein product: CASSQGDSPWEQFF.

This rearrangement joins TRBV7-9 to TRBJ2-2; D is tentatively TRBD1 or TRBD2 (5 bases each). The germline V and J ends were trimmed by 7 bases and 1 base, with 19 bases remaining between them. Germline V gives CDR1 SEHNR, CDR2 FQNEAQ (reference sequence). The CDR3 consists of 17 residues. CDR3 sequence (DNA): TGTGCCAGCATCCCGTTCGGGGACCCTATGAACACCGGGGAGCTGTTTTTT. It translates to CASIPFGDPMNTGELFF.

This clone appeared a single time. The chain combines TRBV4-3 with TRBJ2-3, with D unclear. Germline V CDR1 and CDR2: LGHNA, YSLEER. The CDR3 is 15 amino acids. Between the trimmed V and J ends, which lost 3 bases and 4 bases, there was a span of 14 bases. The CDR3 nucleotides are TGCGCCAGCAGCCAGCTGGCTTCCCCCCCAGATACGCAGTATTTT. Encoded protein: CASSQLASPPDTQYF.

DNA of the CDR3: TGTGCCAGCAGTGAAGCAGGGACAGGGAGTAGGGCTAGGTTCATCTACAATGAGCAGTTCTTC. Translation gives CASSEAGTGSRARFIYNEQFF. The chain uses TRBV6-1 and TRBJ2-1, with 9 bases identical to TRBD1. Trimming took 0 bases from V and 3 from J; bases not matched to a gene: 18. The CDR3 length is 21 residues. CDR1 is MNHNS and CDR2 is SASEGT in the germline V gene.

The chain links TRBV19 to TRBJ2-7; no clear D gene. CDR1 is LNHDA, CDR2 SQIVND, per germline (reference sequence). This CDR3 has 16 amino acids. V was shortened by 5 bases and J by 4 bases, with 21 bases between the two germline ends. CDR3 in amino acids: CASSPRSDFLGYEQYF. In DNA, the CDR3 is TGTGCCAGTAGTCCGAGGTCAGACTTTTTGGGGTACGAGCAGTACTTC.

To note about this clone: This sample includes further DNA sequences coding for the same CDR3. The rearrangement joins TRBV19 to TRBJ1-1; D is unclear. CDR1 is LNHDA and CDR2 is SQIVND in the germline V gene (reference sequence). The CDR3 contains 13 residues. The V end lost 2 bases, the J end lost 1 base, and 5 bases lay between the germline ends. Here the CDR3 DNA reads TGTGCCAGTAGTATAATACAGAACACTGAAGCTTTCTTT. Protein sequence: CASSIIQNTEAFF.

The J gene is TRBJ2-1, the V gene TRBV10-3; TRBD2 agrees at 7 bases. There are 13 residues in the CDR3. Looked up from germline, CDR1 is ENHRY and CDR2 is SYGVKD. With 4 bases clipped from V and 6 bases from J, the junction kept 3 bases outside the gene matches. CDR3 sequence reads: CAISGGLSNEQFF. Here the CDR3 DNA reads TGTGCCATCAGTGGGGGACTAAGCAATGAGCAGTTCTTC.

The chain employs TRBV6-5 and TRBJ1-6; a possible D gene is TRBD1 (5 bases). Trimming stripped 5 bases from V and 9 bases from J, with 14 bases between. The CDR3 has 14 amino acids. Germline CDR1 and CDR2: MNHEY and SVGAGI. CDR3 DNA: TGTGCCAGCAGTAACCGGGGCGGAAGTTCACCCCTCCACTTT. Encoded protein: CASSNRGGSSPLHF.

The rearrangement links TRBV7-9 to TRBJ2-7; TRBD1 might be the D (5 bases). Trimming left V 3 bases short and J 0 bases short, with 9 bases between. The CDR3 runs to 14 residues. Germline V CDR1 and CDR2: SEHNR, FQNEAQ (reference sequence). CDR3 protein: CASSLVRVSYEQYF. The CDR3 DNA reads TGTGCCAGCAGCTTGGTCAGGGTCTCCTACGAGCAGTACTTC. Full variable domain (missing parts from reference TRBV7-9 and TRBJ2-7): DTGVSQNPRHKITKRGQNVTFRCDPISEHNRLYWYRQTLGQGPEFLTYFQNEAQLEKSRLLSDRFSAERPKGSFSTLEIQRTEQGDSAMYLCASSLVRVSYEQYFGPGTRLTVT.

The J gene is TRBJ2-2, the V gene TRBV28; 9 nucleotides line up with TRBD1. The CDR3 totals 16 residues. V shed 6 bases and J 5 bases; nucleotides not matched to a gene: 10. CDR1 MDHEN and CDR2 SYDVKM come from the germline V gene. The CDR3 nucleotides read TGTGCCAGCAGAGAAAACAGGGGGCGGAGAACCGGGGAGCTGTTTTTT. Its protein is CASRENRGRRTGELFF.

V and J are TRBV6-6 and TRBJ1-3; unclear D gene. The CDR3 sequence is 13 residues long. V lost 2 bases to trimming and J lost 8 bases, with 10 bases between them. Per the germline V gene, CDR1 is MNHNY and CDR2 is SVGAGI (reference sequence). CDR3: CASSYEHWDTIYF. The CDR3 bases are TGTGCCAGCAGTTACGAGCATTGGGACACCATATATTTT.